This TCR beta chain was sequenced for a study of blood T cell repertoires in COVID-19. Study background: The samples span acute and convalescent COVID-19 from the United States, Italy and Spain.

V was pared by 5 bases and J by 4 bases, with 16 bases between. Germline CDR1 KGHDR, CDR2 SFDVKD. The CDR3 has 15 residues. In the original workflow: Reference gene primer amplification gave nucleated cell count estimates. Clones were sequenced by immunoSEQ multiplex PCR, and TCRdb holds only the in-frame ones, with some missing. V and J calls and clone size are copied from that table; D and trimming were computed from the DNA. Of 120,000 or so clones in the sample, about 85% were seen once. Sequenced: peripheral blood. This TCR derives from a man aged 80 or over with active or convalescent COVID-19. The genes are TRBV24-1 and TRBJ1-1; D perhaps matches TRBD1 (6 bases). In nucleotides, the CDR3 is TGTGCCACCAGTGGAAAGCAGGGGATCAGCACTGAAGCTTTCTTT. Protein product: CATSGKQGISTEAFF.